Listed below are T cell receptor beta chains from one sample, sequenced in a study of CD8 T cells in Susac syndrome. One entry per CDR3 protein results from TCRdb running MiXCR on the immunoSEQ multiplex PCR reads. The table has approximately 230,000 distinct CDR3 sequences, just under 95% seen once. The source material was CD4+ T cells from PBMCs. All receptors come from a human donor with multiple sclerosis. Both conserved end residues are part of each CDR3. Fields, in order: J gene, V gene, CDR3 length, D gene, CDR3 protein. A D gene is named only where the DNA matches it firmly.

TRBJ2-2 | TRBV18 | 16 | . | CASSPLTQTNTGELFF
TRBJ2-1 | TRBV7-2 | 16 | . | CASSLGGGTSYNEQFF
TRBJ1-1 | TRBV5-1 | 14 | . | CASSLEGTNTEAFF
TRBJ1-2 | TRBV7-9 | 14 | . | CASSLEARGYGYTF
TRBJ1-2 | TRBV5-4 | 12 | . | CASRTGAGGYTF
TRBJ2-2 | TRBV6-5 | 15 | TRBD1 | CASRGQVGITGELFF
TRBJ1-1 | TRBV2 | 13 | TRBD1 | CASSTRQGGEAFF
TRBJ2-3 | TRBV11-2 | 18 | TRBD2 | CASSLDLVTSGGADTQYF
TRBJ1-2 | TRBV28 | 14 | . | CASSSAGSRDGYTF
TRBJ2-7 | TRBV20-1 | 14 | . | CSARATVSSYEQYF
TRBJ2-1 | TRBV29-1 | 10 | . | CSVEGNEQFF
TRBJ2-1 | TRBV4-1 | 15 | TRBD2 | CASSQRPSGIDEQFF
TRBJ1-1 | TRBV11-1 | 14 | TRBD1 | CASSSTQGLGEAFF
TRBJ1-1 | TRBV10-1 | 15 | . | CASSDPGQPNTEAFF
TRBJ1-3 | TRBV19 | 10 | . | CATVMNTIYF
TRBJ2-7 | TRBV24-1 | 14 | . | CATSDRSNSYEQYF
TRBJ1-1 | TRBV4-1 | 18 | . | CASSQDVLWARGSTEAFF
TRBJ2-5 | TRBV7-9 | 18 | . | CASSLGLGRANVQETQYF
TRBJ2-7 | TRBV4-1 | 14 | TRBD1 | CASSLDRFSYEQYF
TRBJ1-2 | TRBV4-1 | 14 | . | CASSQLGGGYGYTF
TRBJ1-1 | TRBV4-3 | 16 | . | CASSQPPPRRYTEAFF
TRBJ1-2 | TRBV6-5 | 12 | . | CASSYSSGGYTF
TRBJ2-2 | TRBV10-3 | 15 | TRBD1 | CAISDGQGATGELFF
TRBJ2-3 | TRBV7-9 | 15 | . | CASSESGILGGTQYF
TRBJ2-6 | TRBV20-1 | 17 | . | CSARDSQGFFGANVLTF
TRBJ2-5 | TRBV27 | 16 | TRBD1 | CASSRRGTGGVETQYF
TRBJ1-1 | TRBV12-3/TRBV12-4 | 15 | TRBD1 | CASSPQGALNTEAFF
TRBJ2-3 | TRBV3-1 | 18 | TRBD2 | CASSQDYAGGPLADTQYF
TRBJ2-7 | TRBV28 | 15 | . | CASSLNLGRVDEQYF
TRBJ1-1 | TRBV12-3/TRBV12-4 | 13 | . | CASKSRRYTEAFF
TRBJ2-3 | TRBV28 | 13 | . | CASSPPNTDTQYF
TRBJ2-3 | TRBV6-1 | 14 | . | CASKAGGSTDTQYF
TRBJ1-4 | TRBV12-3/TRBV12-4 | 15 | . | CASRPWGTTNEKLFF
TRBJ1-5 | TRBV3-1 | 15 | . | CASSQGNQGAQPQHF
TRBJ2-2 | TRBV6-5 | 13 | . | CASSYSIRGELFF
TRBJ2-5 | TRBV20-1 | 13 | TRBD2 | CSASRAGEETQYF
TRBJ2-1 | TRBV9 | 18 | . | CASSPQLSAGLTYNEQFF
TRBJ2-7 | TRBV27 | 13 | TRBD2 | CASRGLAGDEQYF
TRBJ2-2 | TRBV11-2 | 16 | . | CASSLGTRGNTGELFF
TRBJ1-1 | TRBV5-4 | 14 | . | CASSLEGARPEAFF
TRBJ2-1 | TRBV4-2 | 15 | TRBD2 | CASSTGTSGNNEQFF
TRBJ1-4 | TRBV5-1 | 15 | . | CASSLRRGTNEKLFF
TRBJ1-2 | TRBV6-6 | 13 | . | CASSYGGSYGYTF
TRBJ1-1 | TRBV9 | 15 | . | CASSVGGSGGSEAFF
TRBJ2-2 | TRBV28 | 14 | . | CASRTGSDTGELFF
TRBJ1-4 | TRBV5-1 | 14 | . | CASSTTEPNEKLFF
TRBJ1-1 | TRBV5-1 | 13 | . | CASSLGQMTEAFF
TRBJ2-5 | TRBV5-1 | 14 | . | CASSSSGSRETQYF
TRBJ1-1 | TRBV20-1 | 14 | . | CSARLLKENTEAFF
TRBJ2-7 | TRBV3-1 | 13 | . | CASSQDQFYEQYF
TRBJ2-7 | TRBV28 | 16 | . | CASSFSPRISSYEQYF
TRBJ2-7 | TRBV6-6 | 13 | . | CASSFGGPNEQYF
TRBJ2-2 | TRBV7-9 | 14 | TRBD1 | CASSFTGVAGELFF
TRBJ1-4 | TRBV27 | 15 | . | CASSLVWSRQEKLFF
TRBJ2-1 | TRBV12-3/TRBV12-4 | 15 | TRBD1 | CASSLSQGAGNEQFF
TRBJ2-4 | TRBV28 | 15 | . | CASSSQEGAKNIQYF